The present T cell receptor (beta chain) was sequenced within a study of blood T cell repertoires in COVID-19 (TCRdb year 2020). With regard to the full study: The collaborator samples originated in the United States, Italy and Spain and spanned the acute and convalescent phases of COVID-19. The prospective study material was composed of cDNA or gDNA derived from T cells, B-cell-depleted T cells, or PBMCs. Deeply sampled blood TCRbeta repertoires from subjects exposed to, actively infected with, or recovered from COVID-19 were included in the dataset. The repertoires were released in a freely available public database meant as a resource for research on the immune response to SARS-CoV-2. Samples came from the ongoing ImmuneRACE study (first 160 participants) plus 1,254 subjects from 6 global collaborators. Nearly every sample came with metadata listing a de-identified subject ID, COVID-19 status, age in years and sex. Where available, HLA class I and class II types were taken from metadata supplied by the sample provider and were not determined by assay-based typing.

What the work shows at the level of the full study, not this receptor alone: The quantity of clinical and demographic metadata differed by source and by participant and was supplied without curation.

Collaborating institutions collected whole blood in K2EDTA tubes following their own protocols. Collaborator samples were shipped for TCRbeta analysis as frozen whole blood, isolated PBMCs, or DNA extracted from either sample type. TCRbeta CDR3 regions were amplified from genomic DNA by means of the immunoSEQ Assay, a bias-controlled multiplex PCR. The authors processed their data as follows. The number of nucleated cells in each sample was estimated by amplification of reference gene primers within the assay. To quantify the absolute abundance of each unique TCRbeta CDR3 rearrangement, sequence reads were collapsed and filtered. For each sample, productive Simpson clonality was calculated as the square root of Simpson's diversity index across productive rearrangements. Not all clones reach the TCRdb copy of this immuneACCESS table, which keeps in-frame sequences only. Checked studies attribute under half of the gap to unresolved V genes and leave the rest unexplained. V, J and clone size are those of that table, while D and trimming were read from the DNA. The sample contains roughly 100,000 clones, roughly 87% of them found a single time. In total, the top ten clones hold roughly 6.2% of the sample.

In the case of this clone: Its antigen target is currently unknown. Base qualities are not at hand, and no much larger clone is one base apart.

Trimmed from V: 5 bases; trimmed from J: 4 bases; junction bases lacking a gene match: 10. The CDR3 holds 17 amino acids from the cysteine to the phenylalanine. Kept here is only the CDR3 DNA, which spans 51 bases and is read in frame from base 1. From a lookup of the germline V gene (reference sequence), CDR1 and CDR2 are MNHNY and SVGAGI. Sequencing was carried out using peripheral blood. This clonotype was sampled from a human donor in a cohort sampled during active COVID-19. The rearrangement joined TRBV6-6 to TRBJ1-6; 8 middle bases align to TRBD1. In nucleotides, the sequence is TGTGCCAGCAGTCCATCTACAGGGGGGCCTTATAATTCACCCCTCCACTTT. Translated, this gives CASSPSTGGPYNSPLHF.